This T cell receptor beta chain originates from a study of T cell responses to AZD1222 COVID-19 vaccine. Here immunoSEQ multiplex PCR was the method, and the copy in TCRdb shows in-frame clones only, minus some. The sample lists around 89,000 clones, approximately 90% occurring once. Broader study findings: Baseline seropositivity characterized only six or seven AZD1222 recipients. Spike-specific TCR breadth and depth went up after people got two AZD1222 doses.

The CDR3 is made up of 19 amino acids. Looked up from germline, CDR1 is MNHEY and CDR2 is SVGEGT. Trimming removed 3 bases at V and 2 bases at J, with 23 bases between. As regards this clone: The antigen is unknown.

The rearrangement uses TRBV6-2 or TRBV6-3 and TRBJ1-3; D gene unclear. This receptor was identified in an adult in good health. The specimen comprised peripheral blood, sampled on day 0 of AZD1222 vaccination. The chain's CDR3 is CASSYVPGKQWTTGNTIYF. As DNA, the CDR3 is TGTGCCAGCAGTTATGTGCCGGGCAAACAGTGGACTACTGGAAACACCATATATTTT.